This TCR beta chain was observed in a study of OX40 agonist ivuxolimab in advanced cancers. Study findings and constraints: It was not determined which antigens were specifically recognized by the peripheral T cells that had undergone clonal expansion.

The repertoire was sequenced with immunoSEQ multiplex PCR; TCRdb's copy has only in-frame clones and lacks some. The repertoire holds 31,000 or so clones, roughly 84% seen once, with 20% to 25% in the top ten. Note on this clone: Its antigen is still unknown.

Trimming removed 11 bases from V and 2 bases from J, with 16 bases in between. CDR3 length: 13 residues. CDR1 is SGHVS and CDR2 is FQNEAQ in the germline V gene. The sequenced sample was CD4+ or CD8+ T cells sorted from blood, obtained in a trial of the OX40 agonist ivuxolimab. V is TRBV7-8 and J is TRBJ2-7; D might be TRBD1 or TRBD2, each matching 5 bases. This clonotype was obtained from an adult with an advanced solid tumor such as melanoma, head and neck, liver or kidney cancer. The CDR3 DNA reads TGTGCCGGCTCGGTGGGACGGGCCTACGAGCAGTACTTC. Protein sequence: CAGSVGRAYEQYF.